Following are 24 T cell receptor beta chains from one sample sequenced in a study of Graves' ophthalmopathy and Graves' hyperthyroidism. From RNA, the CDR3 regions of TCR beta chains were amplified and sequenced. Second-round multiplex PCR came after a first-round RT-PCR that employed HTBI primers. TCRdb re-called the multiplex PCR reads with MiXCR, one entry per CDR3 protein. The sample yields some 370,000 distinct CDR3 sequences, roughly a sixth seen once. Sequences were obtained from peripheral blood. The receptors stem from an adult woman with stable Graves' hyperthyroidism.

This clonotype has at least ten counts. The chain employs TRBV27 and TRBJ2-5; D call uncertain. Trimming pared 3 bases from V and 5 bases from J, leaving 10 bases between. CDR3 length: 13 residues. The V gene's germline CDR1 is MNHEY and CDR2 SMNVEV (reference sequence). The CDR3 region has the DNA TGTGCCAGCAGTTTTCTCGGGCAGGAGACCCAGTACTTC. As protein: CASSFLGQETQYF.

This clonotype was found many times. The chain is built from TRBV28 and TRBJ2-6; 9 nucleotides match TRBD2. The V segment lost 2 bases and the J segment 2 bases; nucleotides outside the gene matches: 7. CDR1 and CDR2 from the germline V gene are MDHEN and SYDVKM. The CDR3 contains 18 residues. As DNA, the CDR3 is TGTGCCAGCAGTTTAGGGGGAGTAGCGGGAGCTGGGGCCAACGTCCTGACTTTC. As protein: CASSLGGVAGAGANVLTF.

CDR3: CASSVGGAHTGELFF. DNA for the CDR3: TGTGCCAGCAGCGTAGGAGGGGCCCACACCGGGGAGCTGTTTTTT. The chain combines TRBV9 with TRBJ2-2; D may match TRBD1 or TRBD2 (5 bases each). V was clipped by 0 bases and J by 3 bases, with 9 bases between them. This CDR3 region has 15 residues. CDR1 and CDR2 (germline): SGDLS, YYNGEE. The full variable domain, with the rest looked up from reference TRBV9 and TRBJ2-2, is DSGVTQTPKHLITATGQRVTLRCSPRSGDLSVYWYQQSLDQGLQFLIQYYNGEERAKGNILERFSAQQFPDLHSELNLSSLELGDSALYFCASSVGGAHTGELFFGEGSRLTVL.

This clonotype occurred many times. The V call is TRBV11-2, the J call TRBJ2-4; D is unresolved. Germline V gene data show CDR1 as SGHAT and CDR2 as FQNNGV. The ends were cut back, 2 bases at V and 6 bases at J, with 11 bases in the middle. The CDR3 runs 14 residues. This chain's CDR3 is CASSLNEAINIQYF. CDR3 in DNA: TGTGCCAGCAGCTTAAATGAAGCTATAAACATTCAGTACTTC.

This clonotype was seen ten or more times. The rearrangement links TRBV5-4 to TRBJ1-1, with a weak D call TRBD1 (5 bases). The germline CDR1 and CDR2 sequences are SGHNT and YYREEE (reference sequence). Trimming took 0 bases from V and 5 from J, leaving 8 bases between them. The CDR3 runs to 13 residues. For the CDR3, the DNA is TGTGCCAGCAGCTTGGTAGGGGTTACTGAAGCTTTCTTT. It specifies CASSLVGVTEAFF.

The sample holds many counts of this clonotype. The genes are TRBV12-3 or TRBV12-4 and TRBJ2-5; D is possibly TRBD2 (6 bases). The length of the CDR3 is 15 residues. The V end was cut by 2 bases, the J end by 4 bases, with 14 bases between. The CDR3 is CASSLSMGGGETQYF. In nucleotides, the CDR3 is TGTGCCAGCAGTTTATCGATGGGGGGAGGAGAGACCCAGTACTTC.

This clonotype was seen repeatedly, ten times or more. Here the CDR3 DNA reads TGTGCCACCCAGGGGCGGGGGAATAGCAATCAGCCCCAGCATTTT. Translated: CATQGRGNSNQPQHF. V and J are TRBV19 and TRBJ1-5; D perhaps matches TRBD1 (6 bases). The germline V gene has CDR1 LNHDA and CDR2 SQIVND (reference sequence). Trimming took 10 bases from V and 0 from J, leaving 16 bases between them. The CDR3 spans 15 residues.

This clonotype has ten or more counts. The V and J genes are TRBV4-1 and TRBJ1-1, with D possibly being TRBD1 (5 bases). The CDR3 consists of 13 residues. Germline values: CDR1 MGHRA, CDR2 YSYEKL. With 3 bases removed from V and 7 bases from J, the gap between germline ends came to 12 bases. CDR3 protein: CASSQSGLGEAFF. The CDR3 region has the DNA TGCGCCAGCAGCCAGTCAGGGTTAGGTGAAGCTTTCTTT.

This clonotype was found many times. The DNA for the CDR3 is TGTGCCATCTCCACTCGGGGGAGACGGATGGTTTATCAGCCCCAGCATTTT. It translates to CAISTRGRRMVYQPQHF. V and J are TRBV28 and TRBJ1-5; D might be TRBD1 (5 bases). Germline V gene lookup returns CDR1 MDHEN and CDR2 SYDVKM. The CDR3 loop spans 17 amino acids. The germline V and J ends were trimmed by 10 bases and 5 bases, with 27 bases remaining between them.

This clonotype was recorded at least ten times. The chain couples TRBV29-1 to TRBJ2-2; no clear D gene. The CDR3 spans 10 residues. Germline CDR1 is SQVTM and CDR2 is ANQGSEA. With 6 bases removed from V and 5 bases from J, the gap between germline ends came to 4 bases. CDR3 amino acids: CSVDTGELFF. CDR3 nucleotide sequence: TGCAGCGTGGATACCGGGGAGCTGTTTTTT.

This clonotype was seen repeatedly, ten times or more. The chain has TRBV20-1 and TRBJ2-5; D not certain. CDR3 size: 15 residues. V shed 0 bases and J shed 5 bases, with 16 bases lying between them. Germline V gene data show CDR1 as DFQATT and CDR2 as SNEGSKA (reference sequence). The CDR3 bases are TGCAGTGCTAGAGAAAGGGTATTGGCCAGGGAGACCCAGTACTTC. This sequence encodes CSARERVLARETQYF.

This clonotype was seen ten or more times. The chain is built from TRBV27 and TRBJ1-5; 8 nucleotides match TRBD1. The germline V gene encodes CDR1 MNHEY and CDR2 SMNVEV (reference sequence). V was clipped by 6 bases and J by 0 bases; unmatched bases: 13. The CDR3 extends over 18 amino acids. This CDR3 reads CASRPGTGPLDSNQPQHF. The CDR3 DNA sequence: TGTGCCAGCAGGCCCGGGACAGGACCCCTCGATAGCAATCAGCCCCAGCATTTT.

V and J are TRBV12-3 or TRBV12-4 and TRBJ2-7; 10 bases agree with TRBD2. The CDR3 is made up of 18 amino acids. The J segment lost 3 bases and the V segment lost 2 bases, leaving 13 bases of the junction unmatched. The CDR3 DNA reads as TGTGCCAGCAGTTTAAGGGGGCAACCCGGGACTAGCGACTACGAGCAGTACTTC. Its protein product is CASSLRGQPGTSDYEQYF.

The rearrangement uses TRBV11-2 and TRBJ2-7, with 10 bases matching TRBD2. V lost 3 bases and J lost 5; bases outside the gene matches: 7. CDR1 and CDR2 (germline): SGHAT, FQNNGV. The CDR3 contains 15 residues. The CDR3 coding sequence is TGTGCCAGCAGCTTGTTACTAGCGGGACACGACGAGCAGTACTTC. Translated: CASSLLLAGHDEQYF. Variable domain in full (rest from reference TRBV11-2 and TRBJ2-7): EAGVAQSPRYKIIEKRQSVAFWCNPISGHATLYWYQQILGQGPKLLIQFQNNGVVDDSQLPKDRFSAERLKGVDSTLKIQPAKLEDSAVYLCASSLLLAGHDEQYFGPGTRLTVT.

This clonotype came up many times. The chain has TRBV12-3 or TRBV12-4 and TRBJ2-7, with D perhaps matching TRBD1 (6 bases). Deletions cut 1 base from V and 2 bases from J, with 9 bases between. The CDR3 totals 14 residues. The chain's CDR3 is CASSLVTGTYEQYF. The DNA for the CDR3 is TGTGCCAGCAGTTTAGTAACAGGGACCTACGAGCAGTACTTC.

The chain carries TRBV6-2 or TRBV6-3 and TRBJ1-1; TRBD1 matches at 8 bases. J lost 6 bases, V lost 7 bases, and 13 bases had no gene match. Germline V CDR1 and CDR2: MNHEY, SVGEGT. The CDR3 sequence is 15 residues long. Here the CDR3 DNA reads TGTGCCAGCAACAACCCAGGGGGCGAATACGCTGAAGCTTTCTTT. Protein: CASNNPGGEYAEAFF.

The V and J genes are TRBV20-1 and TRBJ1-1; D not certain. This CDR3 spans 13 amino acids. Per the germline V gene, CDR1 is DFQATT and CDR2 is SNEGSKA (reference sequence). V lost 3 bases, J lost 0 bases, and 8 bases lay in between. CDR3: CSARRRMNTEAFF. The CDR3 nucleotides read TGCAGTGCTAGGAGGAGGATGAACACTGAAGCTTTCTTT.

This clonotype was seen at least ten times. The chain is built from TRBV6-1 and TRBJ2-5, with no clear D. The V end was cut by 1 base, the J end by 1 base, with 4 bases between. The germline gives CDR1 MNHNS, CDR2 SASEGT. The CDR3 is made up of 13 amino acids. CDR3 in amino acids: CASSEVFQETQYF. The DNA for the CDR3 is TGTGCCAGCAGTGAAGTGTTCCAAGAGACCCAGTACTTC.

The V gene is TRBV28, the J gene TRBJ2-5, with D unresolved. The CDR3 contains 14 residues. The germline CDR1 and CDR2 sequences are MDHEN and SYDVKM. With 4 bases removed from V and 2 bases from J, the gap between germline ends came to 11 bases. CDR3 sequence reads: CASSSWVSQETQYF. The CDR3 DNA sequence: TGTGCCAGCAGTTCCTGGGTTTCTCAAGAGACCCAGTACTTC. Supplemented by reference TRBV28 and TRBJ2-5, the full variable domain reads DVKVTQSSRYLVKRTGEKVFLECVQDMDHENMFWYRQDPGLGLRLIYFSYDVKMKEKGDIPEGYSVSREKKERFSLILESASTNQTSMYLCASSSWVSQETQYFGPGTRLLVL.

The chain has TRBV10-1 and TRBJ2-7; 10 positions match TRBD1. The ends lost 4 bases at V and 3 bases at J; junction bases unmatched: 12. Germline V gives CDR1 WNHNN, CDR2 SYGVQD (reference sequence). The CDR3 contains 17 residues. Here the CDR3 DNA reads TGCGCCAGCAGTGGGGACAGGGGCGGTCTTTCTGGCTACGAGCAGTACTTC. Protein sequence: CASSGDRGGLSGYEQYF.

This clonotype was picked up many times. The V call is TRBV28, the J call TRBJ2-5; 11 positions agree with TRBD1. V was pared by 5 bases and J by 2 bases, with 7 bases of the junction left unmatched. Looked up from germline, CDR1 is MDHEN and CDR2 is SYDVKM. This CDR3 region has 16 residues. CDR3 protein: CASSDRDRGSQETQYF. In DNA form, the CDR3 reads TGTGCCAGCAGTGACCGGGACAGGGGGTCTCAAGAGACCCAGTACTTC.

This clonotype occurred many times. An end of the junction does not agree with germline; a read error may underlie this. The chain combines TRBV5-1 with TRBJ2-7, with 8 bases that match TRBD1. This CDR3 region has 14 residues. Germline CDR1 SGHRS, CDR2 YFSETQ. The CDR3 here is CASSLRQGSYEQYF. The CDR3 DNA reads as TGTGCCAGCAGCTTAAGACAGGGGTCCTACGAGCAGTACTTC.

This clonotype was recorded many times. The V gene is TRBV6-1, the J gene TRBJ2-7; D tentatively fits TRBD1 or TRBD2 (5 bases each). The CDR3 sequence is 13 residues long. Germline values: CDR1 MNHNS, CDR2 SASEGT. V dropped 1 base and J dropped 4 bases, with 8 bases sitting between them. The CDR3 spells CASSEGGPYEQYF. In DNA form, the CDR3 reads TGTGCCAGCAGTGAAGGGGGACCGTACGAGCAGTACTTC.

The chain links TRBV29-1 to TRBJ1-1; D uncertain. Between the trimmed V and J ends, which lost 2 bases and 1 base, there was a span of 5 bases. From germline, CDR1 is SQVTM and CDR2 ANQGSEA. The CDR3 spans 12 residues. This chain's CDR3 is CSVESQNTEAFF. The CDR3 DNA is TGCAGCGTTGAATCTCAGAACACTGAAGCTTTCTTT.